This T cell receptor beta chain was captured by sequencing in a study of T-cell memory formation after mild COVID-19. Study-level background: TCR clusters largely stayed donor specific.

CDR3 length: 14 residues. Germline CDR1 reads SGHTA; CDR2 reads FQGNSA. V lost 5 bases and J lost 6, with 14 bases in between. This clonotype has more than one count but fewer than ten. The target antigen is unknown. Findings of the study overall: The study found balanced CD4/CD8 in clones contracting day 15 to 85 and a CD4+ lean in later expanders. Clones that contracted clustered mainly in CM and EM if CD4+ and in EMRA if CD8+. Researchers found some responding clones in pre-infection memory, a sign that cross-reactive memory joined.

TCRdb recomputed calls from the 5' RACE reads with MiXCR, one row per CDR3 protein. The table lists around 440,000 distinct CDR3 sequences, approximately 18% of them singletons. Sequenced input: PBMCs or a T cell subset sorted from them (not recorded which). The receptor's source is an adult woman who had mild COVID-19 (a few samples of this study predate the infection). Cell type and time point are not known. The chain carries TRBV7-2 and TRBJ2-1; TRBD1 is a possible D gene (6 bases). This CDR3 is CASSPRTASNEQFF. In nucleotides, the CDR3 is TGTGCCAGCAGCCCCCGGACAGCTAGCAATGAGCAGTTCTTC.